What follows are 16 T cell receptor beta chains derived from one specimen sequenced in a study of blood T cells in healthy people across ages. A J-beta primer mix and a sample-barcoded 5' primer were used in a second PCR of about 7 to 12 cycles. In TCRdb, the 5' RACE reads were re-called with MiXCR into one record per CDR3 protein. The data contain over 700,000 distinct CDR3 sequences, about 48% of them seen just once; the ten biggest clones take up about 42%. Sequenced: blood. The receptor set was obtained from a man older than 75 in good health.

This chain uses TRBV2 with TRBJ2-3, with TRBD2 matching over 8 bases. The CDR3 runs 16 residues. Germline loops: CDR1 SNHLY, CDR2 FYNNEI. After removal of 8 bases from V and 3 bases from J, the junction contained 13 bases not matched to a gene. CDR3 nucleotide sequence: TGTGCCAGCGAGGAGGGGAGCGGGAGACTAACAGATACGCAGTATTTT. This gives the protein CASEEGSGRLTDTQYF.

This clonotype showed up just a few times. V and J are TRBV5-1 and TRBJ2-5; 7 positions match TRBD1. J lost 5 bases, V lost 5 bases, and 9 bases had no gene match. Germline V gene lookup returns CDR1 SGHRS and CDR2 YFSETQ. The CDR3 loop spans 14 amino acids. CDR3 sequence reads: CASSPSGTEETQYF. The CDR3 DNA reads TGCGCCAGCAGTCCGTCCGGGACAGAGGAGACCCAGTACTTC.

This clonotype was recorded a few times. This chain links TRBV12-3 or TRBV12-4 with TRBJ2-1, with D possibly TRBD2 on 6 matching bases. Between the trimmed V and J ends, which lost 5 bases and 8 bases, there was a span of 19 bases. This CDR3 is built from 15 residues. CDR3 nucleotides: TGTGCCAGCAGTAGTAACCGGGACTCCGTTGATGAGCAGTTCTTC. Translated: CASSSNRDSVDEQFF.

This sequence joins TRBV20-1 and TRBJ2-7, with 13 bases fitting TRBD2. Per the germline V gene, CDR1 is DFQATT and CDR2 is SNEGSKA (reference sequence). The trim removed 6 bases at V and 7 bases at J, leaving 12 bases unmatched. CDR3 length: 15 amino acids. The CDR3 DNA reads as TGCAGTGCCCAAGGGACTAGCGGGAACTACAATGAGCAGTACTTC. Its translation is CSAQGTSGNYNEQYF.

This chain joins TRBV12-3 or TRBV12-4 and TRBJ2-1, with 8 bases fitting TRBD2. The CDR3 loop spans 14 amino acids. The trim removed 1 base at V and 10 bases at J, leaving 6 bases unmatched. CDR3 region: CASSLEVAGMEQFF. Written as DNA, the CDR3 is TGTGCCAGCAGTTTAGAGGTAGCGGGAATGGAGCAGTTCTTC.

The chain carries TRBV6-4 and TRBJ1-1; D is undetermined. Deletions cut 6 bases from V and 1 base from J, with 9 bases between. The germline gives CDR1 MRHNA, CDR2 SNTAGT. The length of the CDR3 is 13 residues. The chain's CDR3 is CASSALKNTEAFF. The DNA for the CDR3 is TGTGCCAGCAGCGCTCTGAAGAACACTGAAGCTTTCTTT.

The chain joins TRBV7-6 to TRBJ2-7, with D hard to call. Trimming left V 2 bases short and J 1 base short, with 6 bases between. This CDR3 is 13 amino acids long. CDR1 is SGHVS, CDR2 FNYEAQ, per germline. The CDR3 spells CASSLTDSYEQYF. Written as DNA, the CDR3 is TGTGCCAGCAGCTTAACGGATTCCTACGAGCAGTACTTC.

Only a few counts were recorded for this clonotype. The chain employs TRBV2 and TRBJ2-5; D assignment may be TRBD1 or TRBD2 (6 bases each). Germline-derived CDR1 and CDR2 are SNHLY and FYNNEI. Trimming took 6 bases from V and 5 from J, leaving 13 bases between them. The CDR3 sequence is 13 residues long. The CDR3 sequence: CASSQQGRETQYF. CDR3 nucleotide sequence: TGTGCCAGCAGCCAGCAGGGGAGGGAGACCCAGTACTTC.

The rearrangement uses TRBV20-1 and TRBJ1-2; 8 bases align to TRBD1. V lost 2 bases, J lost 8 bases, and 10 bases stayed unmatched. From germline, CDR1 is DFQATT and CDR2 SNEGSKA (reference sequence). This CDR3 contains 14 residues. The CDR3 here is CSARSPGTGDGYTF. The CDR3 nucleotides are TGCAGTGCTAGATCCCCCGGGACAGGAGACGGCTACACCTTC.

V usage is TRBV6-5 and J usage is TRBJ1-4, with D possibly being TRBD1 (6 bases). Germline loops: CDR1 MNHEY, CDR2 SVGAGI. The CDR3 is 19 residues long. Trimming cost V 0 bases and J 0 bases, with 17 bases left between them. The CDR3 here is CASSYSAGGLGPTNEKLFF. CDR3 DNA: TGTGCCAGCAGTTACTCAGCGGGGGGCCTGGGCCCAACTAATGAAAAACTGTTTTTT.

The chain employs TRBV5-1 and TRBJ2-1, with D possibly being TRBD1 (8 bases). Germline V gives CDR1 SGHRS, CDR2 YFSETQ. The CDR3 has 15 amino acids. Trimming removed 5 bases from V and 4 bases from J, with 16 bases in between. Written as DNA, the CDR3 is TGCGCCAGCAGACTTACACAGGGGGGGTACAATGAGCAGTTCTTC. Its translation is CASRLTQGGYNEQFF.

V is TRBV7-3 and J is TRBJ2-1; either TRBD1 or TRBD2 may supply D (5 bases each). The ends were cut back, 5 bases at V and 6 bases at J, with 14 bases in the middle. The CDR3 runs 14 residues. CDR1 and CDR2 from the germline V gene are SGHTA and FQGTGA. This CDR3 is CASSPMSGGNEQFF. The DNA for the CDR3 is TGTGCCAGCAGCCCAATGTCTGGGGGCAATGAGCAGTTCTTC.

In its sample, this clonotype was seen a few times. The genes are TRBV20-1 and TRBJ2-7, with D maybe TRBD2 (6 bases). From germline, CDR1 is DFQATT and CDR2 SNEGSKA (reference sequence). V was shortened by 1 base and J by 3 bases, with 10 bases between the two germline ends. The CDR3 spans 13 residues. DNA for the CDR3: TGCAGTGCTAGAGGCGGGGACCTCTACGAGCAGTACTTC. This gives the protein CSARGGDLYEQYF.

This chain connects TRBV5-1 to TRBJ2-1, with D uncertain. Trimming cost V 0 bases and J 1 base, with 11 bases left between them. The CDR3 has 16 amino acids. Germline assignment: CDR1 SGHRS and CDR2 YFSETQ. The CDR3 DNA reads as TGCGCCAGCAGCTTGGCACCGGGCCTTTCCTACAATGAGCAGTTCTTC. Translating it yields CASSLAPGLSYNEQFF.

V is TRBV6-2 or TRBV6-3 and J is TRBJ2-7; D perhaps matches TRBD1 (6 bases). Germline CDR1 and CDR2: MNHEY and SVGEGT. The CDR3 runs to 13 residues. V gave up 2 bases and J gave up 3 bases, with 8 bases separating them. The CDR3, as DNA: TGTGCCAGCAGTTACGCAGGGGTCTACGAGCAGTACTTC. Translated: CASSYAGVYEQYF.

This clonotype was counted a few times. CDR3 in amino acids: CASRGRDLSYEQYF. CDR3 DNA sequence: TGTGCCAGCCGAGGGAGGGACTTATCCTACGAGCAGTACTTC. The chain carries TRBV2 and TRBJ2-7, with TRBD2 identical over 7 bases. Trimming cost V 8 bases and J 1 base; bases outside gene matches: 8. The CDR3 consists of 14 residues. In germline, CDR1 is SNHLY, CDR2 FYNNEI. The whole variable domain, filled in from reference TRBV2 and TRBJ2-7, reads EPEVTQTPSHQVTQMGQEVILRCVPISNHLYFYWYRQILGQKVEFLVSFYNNEISEKSEIFDDQFSVERPDGSNFTLKIRSTKLEDSAMYFCASRGRDLSYEQYFGPGTRLTVT.